The 9 T cell receptor beta chains in this list originate from one sample, sequenced in a study of glioma-infiltrating T cells after dendritic cell vaccination. Time point given: after dendritic cell vaccination, including at tumor progression/relapse. Data came from immunoSEQ multiplex PCR; TCRdb stores just in-frame clones and leaves some out. The sample has around 83,000 clones, 85% seen once. The material was blood, obtained after dendritic cell vaccination. Every receptor here comes from a human donor with glioblastoma.

The rearrangement joins TRBV5-4 to TRBJ2-5; weak D call: TRBD2 (6 bases). Germline loops: CDR1 SGHNT, CDR2 YYREEE (reference sequence). Trimming cost V 4 bases and J 2 bases, with 21 bases left between them. This CDR3 contains 17 residues. CDR3 region: CASSKDYTSNFQETQYF. The DNA of the CDR3 is TGTGCCAGCAGCAAGGACTACACCTCGAATTTTCAAGAGACCCAGTACTTC.

CDR3: CASVRGGGIMNTEAFF. DNA for the CDR3: TGTGCCAGTGTTAGGGGAGGCGGGATTATGAACACTGAAGCTTTCTTT. V is TRBV7-6 and J is TRBJ1-1; tentatively, D is TRBD1 (5 bases). There are 16 residues in the CDR3. Trimming removed 9 bases at V and 0 bases at J, with 20 bases between. Per the germline V gene, CDR1 is SGHVS and CDR2 is FNYEAQ.

V and J are TRBV13 and TRBJ2-3; 9 bases line up with TRBD2. This CDR3 is 20 amino acids long. In germline, CDR1 is PRHDT, CDR2 FYEKMQ (reference sequence). The junction had 14 bases not matched to a gene; V was cut back by 1 base and J by 0 bases. The CDR3 DNA follows: TGTGCCAGCAGCTTAGAAGCAGGAGCGGGAGGACCCGCTAGCACAGATACGCAGTATTTT. Protein sequence: CASSLEAGAGGPASTDTQYF.

This chain uses TRBV6-5 with TRBJ2-1, with 9 bases that match TRBD2. The germline V gene has CDR1 MNHEY and CDR2 SVGAGI. V lost 4 bases to trimming and J lost 8 bases; unmatched junction nucleotides: 9. The CDR3 is made up of 15 amino acids. CDR3 sequence (DNA): TGTGCCAGCAGTTTGACTAGCGGAATATTAGATGAGCAGTTCTTC. It is translated as CASSLTSGILDEQFF.

The gene calls are TRBV4-3 and TRBJ1-6, with 8 nucleotides matching TRBD1. Trimming took 1 base from V and 7 from J; bases not matched to a gene: 3. Germline-derived CDR1 and CDR2 are LGHNA and YSLEER. CDR3 length: 15 amino acids. This CDR3 is CASSQGGQGNSPLHF. CDR3 coding DNA: TGCGCCAGCAGCCAAGGCGGACAGGGAAATTCACCCCTCCACTTT.

The chain links TRBV18 to TRBJ2-1; D remains unclear. CDR3 length: 13 amino acids. V was pared by 4 bases and J by 7 bases, with 11 bases between. The germline V gene encodes CDR1 KGHSH and CDR2 LQKENI. The CDR3 spells CASSRTEINEQFF. CDR3 nucleotides: TGTGCCAGCTCACGTACGGAGATTAATGAGCAGTTCTTC.

As DNA, the CDR3 is TGTGCCAGCAGCGTCGAGCGGGACTCAGATACGCAGTATTTT. Encoded protein: CASSVERDSDTQYF. The rearrangement uses TRBV9 and TRBJ2-3; 7 positions match TRBD2. Germline V gene lookup returns CDR1 SGDLS and CDR2 YYNGEE. The CDR3 runs 14 residues. With 2 bases clipped from V and 4 bases from J, the junction kept 4 bases outside the gene matches.

The V call is TRBV30, the J call TRBJ2-3, with D possibly TRBD2 on 5 matching bases. Germline V gene sequence: CDR1 GTSNPN, CDR2 SVGIG (reference sequence). The CDR3 loop spans 15 amino acids. V dropped 5 bases and J dropped 2 bases, with 17 bases sitting between them. The chain's CDR3 is CAWVQGLPFTDTQYF. The CDR3, as DNA: TGTGCCTGGGTGCAAGGACTCCCGTTCACAGATACGCAGTATTTT. The variable domain in full, completed from reference TRBV30 and TRBJ2-3, reads SQTIHQWPATLVQPVGSPLSLECTVEGTSNPNLYWYRQAAGRGLQLLFYSVGIGQISSEVPQNLSASRPQDRQFILSSKKLLLSDSGFYLCAWVQGLPFTDTQYFGPGTRLTVL.

This CDR3 is CASSARSGLAGNEQYF. In DNA, the CDR3 is TGTGCCAGCAGTGCTAGGTCCGGACTAGCGGGAAACGAGCAGTACTTC. The rearrangement uses TRBV27 and TRBJ2-7; 12 bases are a match to TRBD2. The CDR3 extends over 16 amino acids. The ends lost 5 bases at V and 5 bases at J; junction bases unmatched: 10. The germline CDR1 and CDR2 sequences are MNHEY and SMNVEV (reference sequence).